This TCR beta chain was observed in a study of blood T cell repertoires in COVID-19. Authors' data handling: Reference gene primer amplification in the assay estimated nucleated cell counts. Sequencing used immunoSEQ multiplex PCR; TCRdb keeps in-frame clones, though not all of them. V and J calls plus clone size are reproduced from that table; the DNA served to infer D and trimming. The table has about 64,000 clones, roughly 84% seen once. The CDR3 is 14 residues long. Trimming took 4 bases from V and 3 from J, leaving 9 bases between them. In germline, CDR1 is ENHRY, CDR2 SYGVKD. The sample consisted of peripheral blood. The chain links TRBV10-3 to TRBJ1-4; D is uncertain. This sequence was found in a woman in her sixties or seventies with acute or convalescent COVID-19. In DNA, the CDR3 is TGTGCCATCAGTGGGTCCGCGGCTAATGAAAAACTGTTTTTT. As protein: CAISGSAANEKLFF.